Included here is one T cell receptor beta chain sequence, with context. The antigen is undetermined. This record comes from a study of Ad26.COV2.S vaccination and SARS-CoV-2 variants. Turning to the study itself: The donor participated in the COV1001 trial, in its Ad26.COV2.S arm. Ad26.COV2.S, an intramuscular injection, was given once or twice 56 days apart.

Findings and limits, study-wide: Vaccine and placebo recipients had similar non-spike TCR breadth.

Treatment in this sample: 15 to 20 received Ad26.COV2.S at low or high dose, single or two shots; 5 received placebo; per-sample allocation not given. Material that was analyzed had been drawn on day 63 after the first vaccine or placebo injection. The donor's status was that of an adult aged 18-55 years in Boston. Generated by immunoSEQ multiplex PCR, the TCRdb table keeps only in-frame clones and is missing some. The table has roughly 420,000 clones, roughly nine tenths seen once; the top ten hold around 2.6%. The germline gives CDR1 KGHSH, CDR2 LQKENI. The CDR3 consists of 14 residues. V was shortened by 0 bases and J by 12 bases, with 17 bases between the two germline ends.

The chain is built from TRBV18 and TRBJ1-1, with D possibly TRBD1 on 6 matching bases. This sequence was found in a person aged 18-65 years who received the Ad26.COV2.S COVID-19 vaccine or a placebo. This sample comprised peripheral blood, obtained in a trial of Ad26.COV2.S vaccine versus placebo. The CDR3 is CASSPPGGGERTFF. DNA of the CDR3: TGTGCCAGCTCACCACCGGGGGGGGGCGAGAGAACTTTCTTT.